What follows are 9 T cell receptor beta chains derived from one specimen sequenced in a study of blood T cell repertoires in COVID-19. Only in-frame clones appear in the TCRdb table, and some are missing; sequencing was by immunoSEQ multiplex PCR. The repertoire holds 400,000 to 550,000 clones, around 89% seen once, with over 4% in the top ten. Sequencing input: peripheral blood. The receptor set was obtained from a woman aged 25 to 39 with acute or convalescent COVID-19.

V usage is TRBV7-3 and J usage is TRBJ2-3; 8 nucleotides align to TRBD2. The V segment lost 5 bases and the J segment 4 bases; nucleotides outside the gene matches: 8. This CDR3 region has 15 residues. Germline assignment: CDR1 SGHTA and CDR2 FQGTGA. The CDR3 is CASSRDWTSSDTQYF. Here the CDR3 DNA reads TGTGCCAGCAGCCGGGACTGGACTAGCTCAGATACGCAGTATTTT.

This chain joins TRBV28 and TRBJ2-5; 8 nucleotides line up with TRBD2. The CDR3 covers 14 residues. Germline V lookup: CDR1 MDHEN, CDR2 SYDVKM. The V gene end was trimmed by 5 bases and the J gene end by 6 bases; junction bases not matched to a gene: 8. As DNA, the CDR3 is TGTGCCAGCAGTAGGGGGACTAGTCTGAAGACCCAGTACTTC. Encoded protein: CASSRGTSLKTQYF.

The chain employs TRBV5-4 and TRBJ2-7; 7 bases line up with TRBD1. CDR1 and CDR2 (germline): SGHNT, YYREEE (reference sequence). There are 14 residues in the CDR3. The V and J ends lost 4 bases and 3 bases, in that order; junction bases with no gene match: 7. The CDR3 coding sequence is TGTGCCAGCAGCAGTTGGGACAGAGACTACGAGCAGTACTTC. It codes for CASSSWDRDYEQYF.

J is TRBJ2-3 and V is TRBV6-6; tentatively, D is TRBD2 (6 bases). Germline V gene data show CDR1 as MNHNY and CDR2 as SVGAGI (reference sequence). The germline V and J ends were trimmed by 0 bases and 4 bases, with 8 bases remaining between them. This CDR3 has 14 residues. The CDR3 loop is CASSYSTSSDTQYF. CDR3 in DNA: TGTGCCAGCAGTTACTCAACTAGCTCAGATACGCAGTATTTT.

This chain connects TRBV5-4 to TRBJ1-2; unclear D gene. The CDR3 runs 12 residues. Trimming took off 9 bases at V and 8 bases at J, with 17 bases between the two ends. Germline V CDR1 and CDR2: SGHNT, YYREEE (reference sequence). The CDR3 DNA reads TGTGCCACACAAGAGAGGTTTCGGGGCTACACCTTC. This translates into CATQERFRGYTF.

The genes are TRBV5-6 and TRBJ2-7; TRBD1 matches 9 bases. The CDR3 runs to 16 residues. After removal of 4 bases from V and 5 bases from J, the junction contained 13 bases not matched to a gene. CDR1 is SGHDT and CDR2 is YYEEEE in the germline V gene. CDR3 in DNA: TGTGCCAGCAGCCTATGGGGAGGGACAGGGTCCCACGAGCAGTACTTC. Amino acid sequence: CASSLWGGTGSHEQYF. Supplemented by reference TRBV5-6 and TRBJ2-7, the full variable domain reads DAGVTQSPTHLIKTRGQQVTLRCSPKSGHDTVSWYQQALGQGPQFIFQYYEEEERQRGNFPDRFSGHQFPNYSSELNVNALLLGDSALYLCASSLWGGTGSHEQYFGPGTRLTVT.

Regarding this clone: One end of the junction does not line up with germline, which may come from a read error. The chain carries TRBV10-2 and TRBJ2-7; tentatively, D is TRBD2 (5 bases). CDR3 length: 13 residues. CDR1 WSHSY and CDR2 SAAADI come from the germline V gene. Here the CDR3 DNA reads TGCGCCAGCAGTGAGGGGGTCTTTACCGGGATGGACTTC. Encoded protein: CASSEGVFTGMDF.

The rearrangement uses TRBV2 and TRBJ2-1; possibly TRBD1 for D (6 bases). Germline-derived CDR1 and CDR2 are SNHLY and FYNNEI. V was clipped by 2 bases and J by 2 bases, with 10 bases between them. This CDR3 contains 15 residues. CDR3 residues: CASSEPQGTYNEQFF. CDR3 sequence (DNA): TGTGCCAGCAGTGAACCACAGGGAACCTACAATGAGCAGTTCTTC.

This clone came up once. The CDR3 nucleotides are TGTGCCTGGAGTCGCAGGAATGGCTACACCTTC. It yields the protein CAWSRRNGYTF. This rearrangement joins TRBV30 to TRBJ1-2; D uncertain. Germline V lookup: CDR1 GTSNPN, CDR2 SVGIG (reference sequence). With 2 bases removed from V and 6 bases from J, the gap between germline ends came to 7 bases. The CDR3 sequence is 11 residues long.